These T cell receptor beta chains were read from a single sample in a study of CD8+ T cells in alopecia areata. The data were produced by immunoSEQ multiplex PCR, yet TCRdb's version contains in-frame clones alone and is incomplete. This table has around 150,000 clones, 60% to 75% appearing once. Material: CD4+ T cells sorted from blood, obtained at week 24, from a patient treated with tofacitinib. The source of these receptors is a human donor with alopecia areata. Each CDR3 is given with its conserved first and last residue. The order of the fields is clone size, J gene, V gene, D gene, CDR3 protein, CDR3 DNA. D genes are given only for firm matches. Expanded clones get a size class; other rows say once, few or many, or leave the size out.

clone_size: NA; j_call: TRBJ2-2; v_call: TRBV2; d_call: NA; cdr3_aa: CASRQGPTGELFF; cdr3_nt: TGTGCCAGCAGACAGGGCCCCACCGGGGAGCTGTTTTTT
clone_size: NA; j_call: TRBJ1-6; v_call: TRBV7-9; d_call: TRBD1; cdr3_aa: CASSLGQRNSPLHF; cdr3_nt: TGTGCCAGCAGCTTGGGACAGAGAAATTCACCCCTCCACTTT
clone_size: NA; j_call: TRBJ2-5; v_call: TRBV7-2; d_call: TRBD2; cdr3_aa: CASSLGGLAETQYF; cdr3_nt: TGTGCCAGCAGCTTAGGGGGACTAGCGGAGACCCAGTACTTC
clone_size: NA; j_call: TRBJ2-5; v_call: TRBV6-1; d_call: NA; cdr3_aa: CASRIGTGETQYF; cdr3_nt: TGTGCCAGCAGAATTGGGACCGGAGAGACCCAGTACTTC
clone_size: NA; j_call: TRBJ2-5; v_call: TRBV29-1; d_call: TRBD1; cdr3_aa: CSVGGQGEETQYF; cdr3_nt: TGCAGCGTTGGGGGACAGGGGGAAGAGACCCAGTACTTC
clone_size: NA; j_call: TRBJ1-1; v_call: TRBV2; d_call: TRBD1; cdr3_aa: CASNRQGDTEAFF; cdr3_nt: TGTGCCAGCAACCGACAGGGGGACACTGAAGCTTTCTTT
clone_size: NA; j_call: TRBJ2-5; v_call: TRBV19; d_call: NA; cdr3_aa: CASRGDTSQTQYF; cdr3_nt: TGTGCCAGTAGGGGGGACACCTCGCAGACCCAGTACTTC
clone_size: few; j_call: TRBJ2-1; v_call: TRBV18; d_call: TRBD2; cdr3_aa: CASSPGLAAAEQFF; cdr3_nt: TGTGCCAGCTCACCGGGACTAGCGGCCGCAGAGCAGTTCTTC
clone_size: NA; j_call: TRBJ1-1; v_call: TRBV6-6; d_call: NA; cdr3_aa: CASTENTEAFF; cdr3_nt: TGTGCCAGCACGGAAAACACTGAAGCTTTCTTT
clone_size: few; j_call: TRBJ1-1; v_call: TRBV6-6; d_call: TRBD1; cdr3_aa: CASRKGDRANTEAFF; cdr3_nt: TGTGCCAGCAGGAAGGGAGACAGGGCGAACACTGAAGCTTTCTTT
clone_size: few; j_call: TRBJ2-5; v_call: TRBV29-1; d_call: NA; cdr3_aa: CSVDSQETQYF; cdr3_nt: TGCAGCGTTGACTCACAAGAGACCCAGTACTTC
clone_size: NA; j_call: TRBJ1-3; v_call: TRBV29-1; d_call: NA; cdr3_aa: CSVVVSPYSGNTIYF; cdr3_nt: TGCAGCGTTGTCGTCAGCCCCTACTCTGGAAACACCATATATTTT
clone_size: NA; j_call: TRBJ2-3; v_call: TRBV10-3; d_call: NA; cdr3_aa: CAIATDTQYF; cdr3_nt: TGTGCCATAGCCACAGATACGCAGTATTTT
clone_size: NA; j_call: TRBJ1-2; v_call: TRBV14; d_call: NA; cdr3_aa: CASSQDASVGYGYTF; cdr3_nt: TGTGCCAGCAGCCAAGATGCGTCTGTGGGGTATGGCTACACCTTC
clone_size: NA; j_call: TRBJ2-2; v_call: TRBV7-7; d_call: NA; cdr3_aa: CASSLDINTGELFF; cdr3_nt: TGTGCTAGCAGCTTAGACATTAACACCGGGGAGCTGTTTTTT
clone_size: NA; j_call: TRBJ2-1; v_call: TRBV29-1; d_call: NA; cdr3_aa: CSGEENEQFF; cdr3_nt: TGCAGCGGAGAGGAGAACGAGCAGTTCTTC
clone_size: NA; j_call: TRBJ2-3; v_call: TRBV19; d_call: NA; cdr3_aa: CASSIEGPTRMSTDTQYF; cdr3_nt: TGTGCCAGTAGTATAGAGGGGCCCACGCGGATGAGCACAGATACGCAGTATTTT
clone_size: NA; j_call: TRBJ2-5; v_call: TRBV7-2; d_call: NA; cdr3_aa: CASSFLPGHQETQYF; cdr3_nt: TGTGCCAGCAGCTTCCTACCGGGCCACCAAGAGACCCAGTACTTC
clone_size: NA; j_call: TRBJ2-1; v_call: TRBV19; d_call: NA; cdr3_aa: CASRPVGPQSGEQFF; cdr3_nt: TGTGCCAGTAGGCCAGTGGGACCCCAAAGTGGTGAGCAGTTCTTC
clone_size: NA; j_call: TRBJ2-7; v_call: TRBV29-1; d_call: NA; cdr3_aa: CSVAPGNYEQYF; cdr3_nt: TGCAGCGTCGCCCCGGGAAACTACGAGCAGTACTTC
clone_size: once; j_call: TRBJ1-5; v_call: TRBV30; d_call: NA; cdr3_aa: CAWRDLGDQPQHF; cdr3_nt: TGTGCCTGGAGAGACCTAGGGGATCAGCCCCAGCATTTT
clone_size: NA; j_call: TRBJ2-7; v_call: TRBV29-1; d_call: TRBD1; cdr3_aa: CSGGTGTFSYEQYF; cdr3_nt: TGCAGCGGTGGGACAGGTACTTTCTCCTACGAGCAGTACTTC
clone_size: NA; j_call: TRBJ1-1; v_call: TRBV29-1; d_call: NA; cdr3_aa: CSAARGGTEAFF; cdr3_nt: TGCAGCGCCGCGCGAGGTGGCACTGAAGCTTTCTTT
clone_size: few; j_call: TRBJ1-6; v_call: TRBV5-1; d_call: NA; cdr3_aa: CASSLESSSPLHF; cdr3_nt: TGCGCCAGCAGCTTGGAGAGTAGTTCACCCCTCCACTTT
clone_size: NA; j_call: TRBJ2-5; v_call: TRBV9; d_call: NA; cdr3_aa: CASSVDFTPETQYF; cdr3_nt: TGTGCCAGCAGCGTAGATTTTACTCCAGAGACCCAGTACTTC
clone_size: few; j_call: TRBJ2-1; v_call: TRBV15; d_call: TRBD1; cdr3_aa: CATSRSGADRDEQFF; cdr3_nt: TGTGCCACCAGCAGGTCCGGGGCCGACAGGGATGAGCAGTTCTTC
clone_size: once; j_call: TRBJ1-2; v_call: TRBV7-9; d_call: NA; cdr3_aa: CASSSDSRGNYGYTF; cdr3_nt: TGTGCCAGCAGCTCGGACAGCCGGGGAAACTATGGCTACACCTTC
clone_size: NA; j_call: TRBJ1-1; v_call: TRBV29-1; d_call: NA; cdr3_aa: CSVLLINTEAFF; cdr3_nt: TGCAGCGTCCTTTTGATAAACACTGAAGCTTTCTTT
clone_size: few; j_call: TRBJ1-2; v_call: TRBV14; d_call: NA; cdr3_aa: CASSRGGGRYGYTF; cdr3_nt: TGTGCCAGCAGCCGCGGGGGCGGACGCTATGGCTACACCTTC
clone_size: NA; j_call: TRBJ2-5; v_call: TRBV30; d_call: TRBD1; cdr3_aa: CAWSPTDRWVQETQYF; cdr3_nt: TGTGCCTGGAGTCCAACGGACAGGTGGGTCCAAGAGACCCAGTACTTC
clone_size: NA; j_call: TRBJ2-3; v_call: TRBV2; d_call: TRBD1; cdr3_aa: CASRDGTGADTQYF; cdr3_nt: TGTGCCAGCAGAGACGGGACAGGGGCAGATACGCAGTATTTT
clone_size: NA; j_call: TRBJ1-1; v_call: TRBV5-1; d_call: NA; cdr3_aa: CASSLGANTEAFF; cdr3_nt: TGCGCCAGCAGCTTGGGCGCGAACACTGAAGCTTTCTTT
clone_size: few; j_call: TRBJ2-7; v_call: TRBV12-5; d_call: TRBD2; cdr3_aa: CASGTPGGFEQYF; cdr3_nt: TGTGCTAGTGGAACCCCGGGGGGTTTCGAGCAGTACTTC
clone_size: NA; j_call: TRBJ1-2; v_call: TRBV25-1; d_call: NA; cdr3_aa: CASSVGNHGYTF; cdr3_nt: TGTGCCAGCAGTGTAGGGAACCATGGCTACACCTTC
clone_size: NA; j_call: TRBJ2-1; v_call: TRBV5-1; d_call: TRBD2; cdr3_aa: CASSLGVLAGGYFGEQFF; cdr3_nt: TGCGCCAGCAGCTTGGGTGTCCTAGCGGGGGGATATTTTGGTGAGCAGTTCTTC
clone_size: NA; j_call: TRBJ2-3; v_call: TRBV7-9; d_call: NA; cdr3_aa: CASSPSGDTQYF; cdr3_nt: TGTGCCAGCAGCCCGAGCGGAGATACGCAGTATTTT
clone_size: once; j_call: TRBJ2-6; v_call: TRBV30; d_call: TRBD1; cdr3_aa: CAWSGQGAVGANVLTF; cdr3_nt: TGTGCCTGGAGTGGACAGGGGGCGGTGGGGGCCAACGTCCTGACTTTC
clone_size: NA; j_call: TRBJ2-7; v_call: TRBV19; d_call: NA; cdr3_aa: CASSIGGVSTYEQYF; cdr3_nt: TGTGCCAGTAGTATAGGAGGGGTTTCAACCTACGAGCAGTACTTC
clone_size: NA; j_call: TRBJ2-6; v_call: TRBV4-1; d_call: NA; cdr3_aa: CASSQVSGPGANVLTF; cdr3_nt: TGCGCCAGCAGCCAAGTTTCGGGGCCAGGGGCCAACGTCCTGACTTTC
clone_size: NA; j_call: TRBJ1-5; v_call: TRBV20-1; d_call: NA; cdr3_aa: CSARVSGAQHF; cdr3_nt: TGCAGTGCTAGGGTTTCGGGCGCCCAGCATTTT
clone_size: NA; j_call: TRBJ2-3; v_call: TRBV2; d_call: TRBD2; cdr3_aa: CASSGSERGYTDTQYF; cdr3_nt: TGTGCCAGCAGTGGGTCCGAGCGGGGGTACACAGATACGCAGTATTTT
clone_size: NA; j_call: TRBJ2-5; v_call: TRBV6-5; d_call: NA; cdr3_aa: CASSPGRGETQYF; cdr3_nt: TGTGCCAGCAGCCCGGGCCGAGGAGAGACCCAGTACTTC
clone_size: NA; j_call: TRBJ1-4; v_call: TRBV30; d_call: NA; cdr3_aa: CAWSTGSIEKLFF; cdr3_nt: TGTGCCTGGAGCACAGGCTCTATTGAAAAACTGTTTTTT
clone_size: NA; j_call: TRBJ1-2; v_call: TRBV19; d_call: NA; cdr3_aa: CASSIGRGTGSNYGYTF; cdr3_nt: TGTGCCAGTAGTATAGGAAGGGGAACAGGGTCAAACTATGGCTACACCTTC